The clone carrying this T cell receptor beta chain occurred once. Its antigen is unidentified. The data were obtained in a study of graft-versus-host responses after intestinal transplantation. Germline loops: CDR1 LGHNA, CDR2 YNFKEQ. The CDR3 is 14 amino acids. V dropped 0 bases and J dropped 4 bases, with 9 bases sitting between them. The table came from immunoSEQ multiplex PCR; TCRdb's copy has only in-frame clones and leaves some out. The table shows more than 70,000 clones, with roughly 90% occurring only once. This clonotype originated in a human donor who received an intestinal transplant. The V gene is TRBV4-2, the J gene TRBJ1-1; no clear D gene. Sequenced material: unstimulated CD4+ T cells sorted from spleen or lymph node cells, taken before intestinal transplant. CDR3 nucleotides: TGTGCCAGCAGCCAAGACTTTTCAGGCACTGAAGCTTTCTTT. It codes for CASSQDFSGTEAFF.